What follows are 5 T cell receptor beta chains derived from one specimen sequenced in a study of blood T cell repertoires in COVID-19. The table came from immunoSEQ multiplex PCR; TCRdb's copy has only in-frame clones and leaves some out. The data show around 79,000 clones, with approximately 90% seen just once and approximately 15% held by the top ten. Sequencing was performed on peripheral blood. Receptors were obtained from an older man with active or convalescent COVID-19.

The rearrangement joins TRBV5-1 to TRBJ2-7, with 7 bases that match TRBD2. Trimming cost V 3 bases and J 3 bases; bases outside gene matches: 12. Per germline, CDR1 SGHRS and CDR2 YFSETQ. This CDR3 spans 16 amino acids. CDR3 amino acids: CASSSLQAGVLYEQYF. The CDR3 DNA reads TGCGCCAGCAGCTCCCTGCAGGCGGGAGTCCTCTACGAGCAGTACTTC.

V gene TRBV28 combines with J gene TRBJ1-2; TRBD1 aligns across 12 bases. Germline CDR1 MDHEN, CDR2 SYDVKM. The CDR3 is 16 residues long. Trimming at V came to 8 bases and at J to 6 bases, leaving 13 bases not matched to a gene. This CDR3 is CASGLLGDRGRDGYTF. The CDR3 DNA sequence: TGTGCCAGCGGCCTCCTAGGGGACAGGGGGCGGGATGGCTACACCTTC.

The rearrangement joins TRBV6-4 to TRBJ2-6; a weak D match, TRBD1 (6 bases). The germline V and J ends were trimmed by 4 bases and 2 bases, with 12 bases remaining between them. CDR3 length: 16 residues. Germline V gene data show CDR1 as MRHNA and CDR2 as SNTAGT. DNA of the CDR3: TGTGCCAGCAGTGCCCGATCAGGGGCTGGGGCCAACGTCCTGACTTTC. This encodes CASSARSGAGANVLTF.

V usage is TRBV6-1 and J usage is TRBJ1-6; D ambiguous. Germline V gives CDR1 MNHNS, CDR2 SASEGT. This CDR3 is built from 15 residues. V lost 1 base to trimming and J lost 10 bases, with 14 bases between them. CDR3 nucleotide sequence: TGTGCCAGCAGTGAAGTTTGGACGGCGGGATCACCCCTCCACTTT. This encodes CASSEVWTAGSPLHF.

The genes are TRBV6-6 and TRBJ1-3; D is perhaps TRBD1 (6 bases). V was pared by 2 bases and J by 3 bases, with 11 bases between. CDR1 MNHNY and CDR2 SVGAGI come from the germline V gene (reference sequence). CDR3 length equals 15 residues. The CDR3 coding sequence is TGTGCCAGCAGTTACCGGGACATAATTGGAAACACCATATATTTT. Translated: CASSYRDIIGNTIYF.